The T cell receptor (beta chain) under discussion was sequenced for a study of blood T cell repertoires in COVID-19. Study as a whole: Samples representing acute and convalescent COVID-19 were sourced from the United States, Italy and Spain.

Profiling relied on immunoSEQ multiplex PCR, and the TCRdb table lists in-frame clones only, not all of them. The sample holds 250,000 to 350,000 clones, around 92% seen once. Germline assignment: CDR1 MNHEY and CDR2 SMNVEV (reference sequence). CDR3 length: 14 amino acids. Trimming stripped 3 bases from V and 5 bases from J, with 11 bases between. The sequence came from a man aged 18-30 years who had recovered from COVID-19. The specimen was peripheral blood. The chain uses TRBV27 and TRBJ2-1; no definite D call. The CDR3 loop reads CASSFGSFHNEQFF. In DNA form, the CDR3 reads TGTGCCAGCAGTTTTGGTAGCTTCCACAATGAGCAGTTCTTC.